This TCR beta chain was sequenced in a study of regulatory T cells in long-lasting Graves disease. Overall study results and limits: Persistent-disease Graves' patients showed less TCR diversity than new cases.

Germline V CDR1 and CDR2: SGHNT, YYREEE (reference sequence). V trimming: 4 bases; J trimming: 4 bases; junction bases outside the gene matches: 7. The CDR3 consists of 15 residues. Time point reported: newly diagnosed GD, antithyroid drugs for less than 3 months. The TCR library was made from RNA that had been extracted from PBMCs in TRIzol. All patients originated from an endocrinology department located in Xi'an, China. CDR3-region Arm-PCR and iRepertoire HTBI primers produced the TCR beta libraries. In the original workflow: Sample data revealed approximately 62 TRBV and 14 TRBJ segments. TCRdb used MiXCR to reprocess the multiplex PCR reads, holding one entry per CDR3 protein. What appears here as the V and J calls and clone size reflects TCRdb's work, not the paper's. The sample holds about 440,000 distinct CDR3 sequences; more than 12% are singletons and the top ten take over 15%. This clonotype was counted many times. The antigen is unknown.

These records were also assigned to another study, of T cells in Graves' hyperthyroidism and ophthalmopathy. This second report adds: The study based diagnoses on clinical symptoms, serum thyroxine and TRAb, thyroid ultrasound and orbital computed tomography.

This TCR was sampled from a woman aged 25 to 39 with Graves disease. The genes are TRBV5-4 and TRBJ2-2; TRBD2 matches at 7 bases. The sample consisted of peripheral blood mononuclear cells (PBMCs), taken at new diagnosis, from a patient treated with antithyroid drugs. Here the CDR3 DNA reads TGTGCCAGCAGCCGCCGGACTAGTCGCACCGGGGAGCTGTTTTTT. This sequence encodes CASSRRTSRTGELFF. The full variable domain, with the rest looked up from reference TRBV5-4 and TRBJ2-2, is ETGVTQSPTHLIKTRGQQVTLRCSSQSGHNTVSWYQQALGQGPQFIFQYYREEENGRGNFPPRFSGLQFPNYSSELNVNALELDDSALYLCASSRRTSRTGELFFGEGSRLTVL.